A selection of T cell receptor beta chains follows, all from one sample in a study of beta chain features in type 1 diabetes. The assay was immunoSEQ multiplex PCR, and TCRdb's table has in-frame clones only and misses some. Found here are 350,000 to 450,000 clones, more than 11% of them singletons; the top ten hold 0.035% to 0.04%. Specimen: naive CD4+ T cells from blood. These receptor sequences come from a man younger than 40 in good health. Both conserved end residues are trimmed from each CDR3. Each record gives: J gene, V gene, CDR3 protein.

>TRBJ2-3|TRBV2
ASSVDSSTDTQY
>TRBJ1-2|TRBV4-2
ASSQVPGDGYT
>TRBJ2-7|TRBV5-1
ASSPTRDILYEQY
>TRBJ2-1|TRBV18
ASSPGQSYNEQF
>TRBJ2-6|TRBV6-5
ASRSLGGVTNVLT
>TRBJ2-7|TRBV4-1
ASSQGRGSYEQY
>TRBJ2-3|TRBV5-4
ASSSRDGTDTQY
>TRBJ2-1|TRBV27
ASSFPMSRGYNEQF
>TRBJ2-7|TRBV5-6
ASSLVPSGSQLSEQY
>TRBJ2-3|TRBV18
ASSPYGLPRDTQY
>TRBJ2-5|TRBV5-1
ASKTGRATETQY